Given below is one T cell receptor (beta chain) in context. TCRdb independently ran MiXCR on the PCR reads; one entry per CDR3 protein. Of fewer than 20,000 distinct CDR3 sequences in the sample, around 50% are singletons; the top ten hold under 55%. The sample belongs to a study of tumor-infiltrating lymphocytes in oesophageal squamous cell carcinoma. Trimming shortened V by 3 bases and J by 6 bases, and 7 bases separated the two germline ends. From germline, CDR1 is SGHTA and CDR2 FQGNSA. CDR3 length: 12 residues. J is TRBJ2-3 and V is TRBV7-2; the D is unclear. Specimen: normal esophageal tissue next to the tumor. The receptor's source is a female donor with esophageal squamous cell carcinoma. In DNA form, the CDR3 reads TGTGCCAGCAGCTTCATGAGGGATACGCAGTATTTT. This translates into CASSFMRDTQYF.